These 29 T cell receptor beta chains originate from one sample sequenced in a study of cytomegalovirus exposure and HLA in healthy donors. Researchers ran the PCR with 60 Vbeta and 13 Jbeta primers. Some clones are missing from TCRdb's copy, which holds only in-frame ones; the method was immunoSEQ multiplex PCR. Found here are roughly 45,000 clones, 60% to 70% of them singletons; the top ten hold 12%. Sequenced sample: PBMCs. Source of these receptors: a man in his 60s in good health and CMV-seropositive.

V usage is TRBV5-1 and J usage is TRBJ2-7; 8 nucleotides align to TRBD1. This CDR3 is 15 amino acids long. J was trimmed by 4 bases and V by 4 bases; bases with no gene match: 10. Germline loops: CDR1 SGHRS, CDR2 YFSETQ. The CDR3 reads CASSENRGYGYEQYF. The CDR3 nucleotides are TGCGCCAGCAGCGAAAACAGGGGGTACGGGTACGAGCAGTACTTC.

The chain combines TRBV6-5 with TRBJ2-1, with TRBD2 matching over 7 bases. CDR1 and CDR2 from the germline V gene are MNHEY and SVGAGI. V trimming: 0 bases; J trimming: 1 base; junction bases outside the gene matches: 3. This CDR3 comprises 16 residues. The CDR3 DNA reads TGTGCCAGCAGTTACTCGCGGGGGTCTTCCTACAATGAGCAGTTCTTC. Translation gives CASSYSRGSSYNEQFF.

This sequence joins TRBV29-1 and TRBJ1-1; D may be TRBD1 (5 bases). This CDR3 is 10 amino acids long. Trimming cost V 6 bases and J 3 bases, with 5 bases left between them. Per the germline V gene, CDR1 is SQVTM and CDR2 is ANQGSEA. The CDR3 bases are TGCAGCGTCAGGGACACTGAAGCTTTCTTT. It codes for CSVRDTEAFF. Supplemented by reference TRBV29-1 and TRBJ1-1, the full variable domain reads SAVISQKPSRDICQRGTSLTIQCQVDSQVTMMFWYRQQPGQSLTLIATANQGSEATYESGFVIDKFPISRPNLTFSTLTVSNMSPEDSSIYLCSVRDTEAFFGQGTRLTVV.

This clone was picked up a small number of times. The rearrangement uses TRBV19 and TRBJ1-5; D remains ambiguous. The CDR3 is made up of 14 amino acids. Germline V lookup: CDR1 LNHDA, CDR2 SQIVND (reference sequence). Trimming shortened V by 3 bases and J by 1 base, and 7 bases separated the two germline ends. CDR3 amino acids: CASSMWQSNQPQHF. The CDR3 DNA is TGTGCCAGTAGTATGTGGCAGAGCAATCAGCCCCAGCATTTT.

This chain links TRBV4-2 with TRBJ2-7; D is unclear. Germline V gene lookup returns CDR1 LGHNA and CDR2 YNFKEQ. CDR3 length: 14 amino acids. V dropped 2 bases and J dropped 3 bases, with 11 bases sitting between them. CDR3 DNA sequence: TGTGCCAGCAGCCAACTTATGCTAGGCTACGAGCAGTACTTC. It yields the protein CASSQLMLGYEQYF.

J is TRBJ2-3 and V is TRBV12-5; tentatively, D is TRBD2 (6 bases). CDR3 length equals 12 residues. Between the trimmed V and J ends, which lost 7 bases and 4 bases, there was a span of 9 bases. CDR1 is LGHNT, CDR2 FRNRAP, per germline. The CDR3 here is CASAGEADTQYF. For the CDR3, the DNA is TGTGCTAGTGCCGGGGAGGCAGATACGCAGTATTTT.

This clone showed up just a few times. The CDR3 DNA reads TGTGCCAGCAGTTGGGGGATACAGGGACCTAACTATGGCTACACCTTC. As protein: CASSWGIQGPNYGYTF. The chain carries TRBV6-5 and TRBJ1-2; the D gene is possibly TRBD1 (6 bases). The ends were cut back, 4 bases at V and 0 bases at J, with 15 bases in the middle. Per germline, CDR1 MNHEY and CDR2 SVGAGI. The CDR3 sequence is 16 residues long.

In nucleotides, the CDR3 is TGCGCCAGCAGCCAAGACACAGGGGTCATCTATGGCTACACCTTC. It encodes CASSQDTGVIYGYTF. This chain connects TRBV4-3 to TRBJ1-2; TRBD1 matches at 7 bases. The J segment lost 4 bases and the V segment lost 0 bases, leaving 5 bases of the junction unmatched. CDR1 and CDR2 (germline): LGHNA, YSLEER. CDR3 size: 15 residues.

J is TRBJ1-1 and V is TRBV7-3, with TRBD1 as a possible D gene (5 bases). The CDR3 is 14 amino acids. Germline V gene data show CDR1 as SGHTA and CDR2 as FQGTGA. Trimming shortened V by 5 bases and J by 1 base, and 11 bases separated the two germline ends. The CDR3 DNA is TGTGCCAGCAGCCCCGGAAGGGGGAACACTGAAGCTTTCTTT. Translated, it gives CASSPGRGNTEAFF.

This chain connects TRBV14 to TRBJ2-7; D call uncertain. Germline V lookup: CDR1 SGHDN, CDR2 FVKESK. Deletions cut 4 bases from V and 2 bases from J, with 9 bases between. The CDR3 contains 13 residues. CDR3 nucleotides: TGTGCCAGCAGCCTATTCTCAGCCTACGAGCAGTACTTC. Encoded protein: CASSLFSAYEQYF.

The chain couples TRBV4-1 to TRBJ2-5; D gene ambiguous. Matching the DNA end better, TRBJ2-7 makes the J call doubtful. This CDR3 region has 13 residues. CDR1 and CDR2 from the germline V gene are MGHRA and YSYEKL. The CDR3, as DNA: TGCGCCAGCAGCCAAGATCGCGAGTACGAGCAGTACTTC. Translating it yields CASSQDREYEQYF.

Worth noting for this clone: The identical CDR3 is also encoded by other nucleotide sequences in the sample. The genes are TRBV5-1 and TRBJ2-2, with 7 bases that match TRBD2. Germline CDR1 SGHRS, CDR2 YFSETQ. With V trimmed by 0 bases and J by 1 base, 0 bases remained unmatched. The CDR3 totals 15 residues. The CDR3 sequence is CASSLAGGNTGELFF. The CDR3 nucleotides read TGCGCCAGCAGCTTGGCGGGGGGGAACACCGGGGAGCTGTTTTTT.

The V gene is TRBV6-1, the J gene TRBJ1-3; the D is unclear. This CDR3 spans 13 amino acids. The V end was cut by 2 bases, the J end by 6 bases, with 8 bases between. Germline assignment: CDR1 MNHNS and CDR2 SASEGT. CDR3: CASSESTENTIYF. In nucleotides, the CDR3 is TGTGCCAGCAGTGAAAGCACAGAAAACACCATATATTTT.

This chain uses TRBV4-3 with TRBJ2-7, with D tentatively TRBD1 (6 bases). This CDR3 spans 15 amino acids. Trimming removed 0 bases from V and 5 bases from J, with 14 bases in between. Germline lookup yields CDR1 LGHNA and CDR2 YSLEER. The CDR3: CASSQDGGQRHEQYF. The CDR3, as DNA: TGCGCCAGCAGCCAAGATGGGGGCCAGCGGCACGAGCAGTACTTC.

The rearrangement links TRBV19 to TRBJ2-1, with 7 bases matching TRBD2. The CDR3 runs to 15 residues. Germline CDR1 is LNHDA and CDR2 is SQIVND (reference sequence). With V trimmed by 8 bases and J by 8 bases, 15 bases remained unmatched. In nucleotides, the CDR3 is TGTGCCAGTGCCCAGCGCACAGCGGGGTACGATGAGCAGTTCTTC. This codes for CASAQRTAGYDEQFF.

V gene TRBV7-2 combines with J gene TRBJ2-7; perhaps TRBD1 as D (6 bases). Between the trimmed V and J ends, which lost 5 bases and 3 bases, there was a span of 14 bases. CDR1 and CDR2 from the germline V gene are SGHTA and FQGNSA. CDR3 size: 14 residues. In nucleotides, the CDR3 is TGTGCCAGCAGCAAACTCCAGGGGTACTACGAGCAGTACTTC. This sequence encodes CASSKLQGYYEQYF.

This chain links TRBV7-2 with TRBJ2-3, with D uncertain. V gave up 2 bases and J gave up 2 bases, with 8 bases separating them. The CDR3 length is 14 residues. From germline, CDR1 is SGHTA and CDR2 FQGNSA. The CDR3 is CASSLSRSTDTQYF. The CDR3 DNA reads as TGTGCCAGCAGCTTATCGAGGTCCACAGATACGCAGTATTTT.

Only a few counts were recorded for this clone. This sequence joins TRBV7-8 and TRBJ1-4, with a tentative D call TRBD1 (6 bases). With 1 base removed from V and 7 bases from J, the gap between germline ends came to 10 bases. CDR3 length: 14 residues. Germline assignment: CDR1 SGHVS and CDR2 FQNEAQ. The CDR3 loop reads CASSLGRTVEKLFF. In nucleotides, the CDR3 is TGTGCCAGCAGCTTAGGGCGGACAGTTGAAAAACTGTTTTTT.

This clone was seen more than once but under ten times. The rearrangement joins TRBV5-6 to TRBJ2-7; 10 nucleotides line up with TRBD1. V gave up 4 bases and J gave up 2 bases; unmatched junction bases: 6. Germline V gene data show CDR1 as SGHDT and CDR2 as YYEEEE. This CDR3 has 15 amino acids. The CDR3 reads CASSLGQGPAYEQYF. CDR3 DNA sequence: TGTGCCAGCAGCCTGGGACAGGGGCCGGCCTACGAGCAGTACTTC.

This chain uses TRBV27 with TRBJ2-7; D possibly corresponds to TRBD2 (6 bases). Trimming shortened V by 0 bases and J by 4 bases, and 16 bases separated the two germline ends. Germline V CDR1 and CDR2: MNHEY, SMNVEV (reference sequence). The CDR3 loop spans 16 amino acids. CDR3 in amino acids: CASSLSISGSGYEQYF. As DNA, the CDR3 is TGTGCCAGCAGTTTATCGATTTCCGGGAGTGGTTACGAGCAGTACTTC.

V and J are TRBV19 and TRBJ2-7, with TRBD1 matching 7 bases. This CDR3 region has 13 residues. V lost 6 bases to trimming and J lost 4 bases; unmatched junction nucleotides: 6. Germline loops: CDR1 LNHDA, CDR2 SQIVND (reference sequence). The CDR3 DNA is TGTGCCAGTAGCCGGACAGGCAAGTACGAGCAGTACTTC. Its translation is CASSRTGKYEQYF.

This clone occurred a few times. The junction departs from germline at one end; a sequencing error may be responsible. The chain joins TRBV7-7 to TRBJ2-1; 11 nucleotides line up with TRBD2. CDR3 length: 14 residues. Germline lookup yields CDR1 SSHAT and CDR2 FNYEAQ (reference sequence). The CDR3 spells CASSLLAGEGEQFF. DNA of the CDR3: TGTGCTAGCAGCTTACTAGCGGGAGAAGGTGAGCAGTTCTTC.

This clone is medium-sized (0.01 to 0.1%) by share. This chain links TRBV15 with TRBJ1-2; a possible D gene is TRBD1 (5 bases). V was trimmed by 0 bases and J by 4 bases, leaving 15 bases between them. The V gene's germline CDR1 is LNHNV and CDR2 YYDKDF (reference sequence). This CDR3 is 16 amino acids long. CDR3 nucleotides: TGTGCCACCAGCAGAGAAATAAATAGGGGAATCTATGGCTACACCTTC. Translated, it gives CATSREINRGIYGYTF. The entire variable domain, with the rest obtained from reference TRBV15 and TRBJ1-2, is as follows: DAMVIQNPRYQVTQFGKPVTLSCSQTLNHNVMYWYQQKSSQAPKLLFHYYDKDFNNEADTPDNFQSRRPNTSFCFLDIRSPGLGDTAMYLCATSREINRGIYGYTFGSGTRLTVV.

The rearrangement links TRBV29-1 to TRBJ2-7, with 9 bases aligning to TRBD1. The V segment lost 2 bases and the J segment 3 bases; nucleotides outside the gene matches: 11. Germline lookup yields CDR1 SQVTM and CDR2 ANQGSEA. This CDR3 contains 16 residues. This CDR3 is CSVELIRPGQGYEQYF. In DNA, the CDR3 is TGCAGCGTTGAACTTATTAGACCGGGACAGGGCTACGAGCAGTACTTC.

This clone was seen only once. This chain joins TRBV4-1 and TRBJ1-4, with D perhaps matching TRBD1 (6 bases). Germline V gives CDR1 MGHRA, CDR2 YSYEKL. Trimming removed 1 base at V and 7 bases at J, with 22 bases between. This CDR3 region has 18 residues. This CDR3 is CASSQVQGHQVFGEKLFF. The CDR3 DNA sequence: TGCGCCAGCAGCCAAGTGCAGGGGCATCAAGTATTTGGTGAAAAACTGTTTTTT.

The chain is built from TRBV27 and TRBJ1-2; TRBD1 matches at 10 bases. Germline CDR1 reads MNHEY; CDR2 reads SMNVEV (reference sequence). The CDR3 loop spans 17 amino acids. Trimming cost V 5 bases and J 4 bases; bases outside gene matches: 13. The chain's CDR3 is CASSPRQGAVKVYGYTF. The CDR3 DNA is TGTGCCAGCAGTCCTAGACAGGGGGCTGTGAAGGTCTATGGCTACACCTTC.

This chain joins TRBV5-1 and TRBJ2-3; possibly TRBD2 for D (6 bases). V lost 7 bases, J lost 3 bases, and 12 bases lay in between. The CDR3 totals 13 residues. CDR1 is SGHRS and CDR2 is YFSETQ in the germline V gene. CDR3 sequence: CASRGLITDTQYF. In DNA form, the CDR3 reads TGCGCCAGCCGAGGACTAATAACAGATACGCAGTATTTT.

The chain employs TRBV5-4 and TRBJ2-2, with TRBD2 matching over 7 bases. The V and J ends lost 5 bases and 6 bases, in that order; junction bases with no gene match: 4. CDR3 length equals 13 residues. Germline V CDR1 and CDR2: SGHNT, YYREEE (reference sequence). Written as DNA, the CDR3 is TGTGCCAGCAGTTGGGCGGGAGCCGGGGAGCTGTTTTTT. It specifies CASSWAGAGELFF.

The V and J genes are TRBV5-6 and TRBJ1-2; TRBD1 matches at 9 bases. This CDR3 has 18 amino acids. J gave up 8 bases and V 2 bases, and 19 bases lay outside the gene matches. Germline V gene lookup returns CDR1 SGHDT and CDR2 YYEEEE. The DNA for the CDR3 is TGTGCCAGCAGCTTCCCCCGAGTATCGGGACAGGGATATTGGGGCTACACCTTC. Translating gives CASSFPRVSGQGYWGYTF.